The clone carrying this T cell receptor beta chain was seen a single time. The source of the sample is a study of cytomegalovirus exposure and HLA in healthy donors. This PCR relied on a set of 60 Vbeta primers and 13 Jbeta primers. In the original processing: It was a later analysis that counted tens of millions of unique TCR beta chains, of which 9.5 million to 14 million were shared. Assay used: immunoSEQ multiplex PCR; TCRdb lists only in-frame clones, some missing. The DNA was the basis for D and trimming; V, J and clone size are from that table. The sample lists about 130,000 clones, roughly 74% occurring once. The length of the CDR3 is 11 residues. Trimming removed 6 bases from V and 4 bases from J, with 5 bases in between. Germline CDR1 and CDR2: SGHTS and YDEGEE.

The chain has TRBV5-8 and TRBJ1-5; D unclear. The TCR was taken from a woman in her fifties or sixties in good health and CMV-seropositive. Sequencing input: PBMCs. The CDR3 DNA reads as TGTGCCAGCACCGTAAATCAGCCCCAGCATTTT. This codes for CASTVNQPQHF.